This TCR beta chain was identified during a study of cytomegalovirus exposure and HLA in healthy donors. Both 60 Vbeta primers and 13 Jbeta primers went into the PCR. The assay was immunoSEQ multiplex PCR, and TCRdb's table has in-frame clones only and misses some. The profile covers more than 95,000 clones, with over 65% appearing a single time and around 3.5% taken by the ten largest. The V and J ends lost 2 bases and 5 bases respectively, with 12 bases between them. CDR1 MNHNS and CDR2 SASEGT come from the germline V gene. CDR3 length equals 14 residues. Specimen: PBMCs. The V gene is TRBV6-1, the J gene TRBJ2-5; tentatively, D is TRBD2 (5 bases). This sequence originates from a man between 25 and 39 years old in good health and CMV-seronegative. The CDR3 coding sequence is TGTGCCAGCAGTGAACGAGGAGGTTGGGAGACCCAGTACTTC. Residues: CASSERGGWETQYF.